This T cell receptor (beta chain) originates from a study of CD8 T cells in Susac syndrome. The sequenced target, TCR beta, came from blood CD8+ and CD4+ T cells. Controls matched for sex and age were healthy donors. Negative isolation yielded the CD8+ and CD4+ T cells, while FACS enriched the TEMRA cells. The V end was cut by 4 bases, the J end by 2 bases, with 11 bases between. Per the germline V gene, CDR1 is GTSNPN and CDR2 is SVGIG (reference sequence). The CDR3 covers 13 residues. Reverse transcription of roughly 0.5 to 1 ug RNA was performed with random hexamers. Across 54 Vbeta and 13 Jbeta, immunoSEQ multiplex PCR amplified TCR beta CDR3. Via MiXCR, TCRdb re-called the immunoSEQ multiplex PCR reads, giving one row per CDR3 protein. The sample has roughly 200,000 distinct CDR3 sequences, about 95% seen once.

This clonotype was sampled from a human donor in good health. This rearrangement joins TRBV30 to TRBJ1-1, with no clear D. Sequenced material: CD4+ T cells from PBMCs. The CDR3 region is CAWKSASNTEAFF. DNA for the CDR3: TGTGCCTGGAAATCCGCGTCAAACACTGAAGCTTTCTTT.